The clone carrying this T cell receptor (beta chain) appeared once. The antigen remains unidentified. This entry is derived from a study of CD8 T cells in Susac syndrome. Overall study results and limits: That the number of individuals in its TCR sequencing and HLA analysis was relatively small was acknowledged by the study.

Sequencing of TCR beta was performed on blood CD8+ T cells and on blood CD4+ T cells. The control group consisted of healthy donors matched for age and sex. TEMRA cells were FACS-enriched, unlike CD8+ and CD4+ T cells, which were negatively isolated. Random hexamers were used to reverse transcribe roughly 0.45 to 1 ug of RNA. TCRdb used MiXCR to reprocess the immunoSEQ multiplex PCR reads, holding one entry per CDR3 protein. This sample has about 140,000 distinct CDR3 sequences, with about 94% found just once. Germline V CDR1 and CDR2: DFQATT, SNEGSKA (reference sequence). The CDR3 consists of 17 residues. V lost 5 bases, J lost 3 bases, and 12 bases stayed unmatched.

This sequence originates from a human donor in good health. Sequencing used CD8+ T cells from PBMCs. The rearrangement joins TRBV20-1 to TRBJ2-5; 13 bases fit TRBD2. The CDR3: CSARTSGSMGSEETQYF. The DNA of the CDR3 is TGCAGTGCTCGGACTAGCGGGAGTATGGGGTCGGAAGAGACCCAGTACTTC.